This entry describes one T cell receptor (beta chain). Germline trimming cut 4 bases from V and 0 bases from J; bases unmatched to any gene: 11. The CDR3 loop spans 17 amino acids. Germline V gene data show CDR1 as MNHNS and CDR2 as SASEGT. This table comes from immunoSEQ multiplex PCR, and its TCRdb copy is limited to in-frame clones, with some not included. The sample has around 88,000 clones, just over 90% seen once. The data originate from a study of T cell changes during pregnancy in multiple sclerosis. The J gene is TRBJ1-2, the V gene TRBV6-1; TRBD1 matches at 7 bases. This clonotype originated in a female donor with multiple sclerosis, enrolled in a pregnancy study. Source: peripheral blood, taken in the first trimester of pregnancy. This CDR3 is CASSGPRDSPPNYGYTF. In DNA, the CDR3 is TGTGCCAGCAGTGGACCCAGGGACAGCCCTCCTAACTATGGCTACACCTTC.